The 25 T cell receptor beta chains listed next were all sequenced from one sample in a study of fetal regulatory T cell absence and autoimmunity (dated by TCRdb to 2016 to 2017). Libraries were constructed by the immunoSEQ multiplex PCR assay. TCRdb took this table from immuneACCESS and kept in-frame rearrangements with V and J called. Such tables lack part of the clones; where checked against another copy, unresolved V genes explain under half of the gap, and the rest is unexplained. For this sample there are just over 45,000 clones; about 79% appear just once. The ten largest clones take up 0.35% to 0.45% of the sample. Input material: cord blood. The receptors originated from a newborn boy with IPEX syndrome.

The V and J genes are TRBV5-1 and TRBJ2-7, with D uncertain. V lost 6 bases and J 5 bases, leaving 12 bases between the germline ends. The CDR3 has 12 amino acids. Germline CDR1 reads SGHRS; CDR2 reads YFSETQ. CDR3 protein: CASTNYPHEQYF. The CDR3 coding sequence is TGCGCCAGCACCAACTACCCTCACGAGCAGTACTTC.

The chain combines TRBV11-2 with TRBJ2-5; possibly TRBD1 for D (5 bases). Deletions cut 5 bases from V and 2 bases from J, with 9 bases between. This CDR3 has 13 amino acids. CDR1 is SGHAT and CDR2 is FQNNGV in the germline V gene. The chain's CDR3 is CASSNGAQETQYF. CDR3 sequence (DNA): TGTGCCAGCAGCAATGGGGCACAAGAGACCCAGTACTTC.

CDR3 sequence: CASSYLVGLNTEAFF. The CDR3 coding sequence is TGTGCCAGCAGCTACCTAGTAGGTCTGAACACTGAAGCTTTCTTT. J is TRBJ1-1 and V is TRBV5-4; D is ambiguous. This CDR3 is built from 15 residues. Germline V gene sequence: CDR1 SGHNT, CDR2 YYREEE (reference sequence). The V and J ends lost 3 bases and 0 bases respectively, with 12 bases between them.

Only a few counts were recorded for this clone. The chain links TRBV30 to TRBJ2-5; D unclear. The CDR3 contains 11 residues. Per germline, CDR1 GTSNPN and CDR2 SVGIG (reference sequence). Deletions cut 2 bases from V and 3 bases from J, with 4 bases between. CDR3: CAWSRKETQYF. As DNA, the CDR3 is TGTGCCTGGAGTCGGAAAGAGACCCAGTACTTC.

The chain has TRBV18 and TRBJ2-7, with D hard to call. Germline-derived CDR1 and CDR2 are KGHSH and LQKENI. V lost 1 base and J 0 bases, leaving 10 bases between the germline ends. The CDR3 sequence is 15 residues long. CDR3 sequence (DNA): TGTGCCAGCTCACCACAGGAATTCAGCTCCTACGAGCAGTACTTC. This sequence encodes CASSPQEFSSYEQYF.

This chain links TRBV6-1 with TRBJ1-1; D is unclear. This CDR3 contains 17 residues. Trimming stripped 2 bases from V and 1 base from J, with 17 bases between. Germline CDR1 and CDR2: MNHNS and SASEGT. The CDR3 nucleotides are TGTGCCAGCAGTGAACGGGCAGGAGGTATGAGGAACACTGAAGCTTTCTTT. This sequence encodes CASSERAGGMRNTEAFF.

The genes are TRBV19 and TRBJ2-3; 14 bases fit TRBD2. The CDR3 runs 15 residues. The germline gives CDR1 LNHDA, CDR2 SQIVND (reference sequence). The trim removed 4 bases at V and 5 bases at J, leaving 2 bases unmatched. Here the CDR3 reads CASSRLAGGQDTQYF. As DNA, the CDR3 is TGTGCCAGTAGTAGACTAGCGGGGGGGCAAGATACGCAGTATTTT.

The V and J genes are TRBV6-5 and TRBJ1-1, with 8 bases aligning to TRBD1. CDR1 is MNHEY and CDR2 is SVGAGI in the germline V gene. The CDR3 consists of 14 residues. V shed 6 bases, J shed 5 bases, and the junction held 8 bases outside the gene matches. DNA for the CDR3: TGTGCCAGCAGCCAGCGACAGGGGCGGACTGAAGCTTTCTTT. Its translation: CASSQRQGRTEAFF.

This clone occurred once. The chain couples TRBV5-1 to TRBJ2-7; D may match TRBD1 or TRBD2 (5 bases each). Germline assignment: CDR1 SGHRS and CDR2 YFSETQ. The CDR3 sequence is 14 residues long. V gave up 3 bases and J gave up 3 bases, with 13 bases separating them. CDR3 sequence: CASSSGGYLYEQYF. CDR3 DNA sequence: TGCGCCAGCAGCTCTGGGGGTTATCTCTACGAGCAGTACTTC.

The chain links TRBV27 to TRBJ2-1, with TRBD2 matching 8 bases. After removal of 3 bases from V and 2 bases from J, the junction contained 6 bases not matched to a gene. There are 16 residues in the CDR3. The germline CDR1 and CDR2 sequences are MNHEY and SMNVEV (reference sequence). The CDR3 region is CASSFTAGGPYNEQFF. DNA for the CDR3: TGTGCCAGCAGTTTTACGGCGGGAGGACCCTACAATGAGCAGTTCTTC.

CDR3 in amino acids: CASSLGITINSGNTIYF. Written as DNA, the CDR3 is TGCGCCAGCAGCTTGGGGATTACTATAAACTCTGGAAACACCATATATTTT. The chain uses TRBV5-1 and TRBJ1-3; D is uncertain. Germline V gene data show CDR1 as SGHRS and CDR2 as YFSETQ. V was shortened by 0 bases and J by 0 bases, with 13 bases between the two germline ends. The CDR3 has 17 residues.

The chain uses TRBV4-2 and TRBJ2-7, with 8 bases aligning to TRBD2. Germline V gives CDR1 LGHNA, CDR2 YNFKEQ. The CDR3 spans 17 residues. J was trimmed by 3 bases and V by 5 bases; bases with no gene match: 15. The CDR3 sequence is CASSEVTDGAGVYEQYF. Written as DNA, the CDR3 is TGTGCCAGCAGCGAAGTAACGGACGGAGCGGGGGTCTACGAGCAGTACTTC.

This CDR3 reads CATSRDLRVWNEQFF. The CDR3 DNA reads as TGTGCCACCAGCAGAGATTTAAGGGTCTGGAATGAGCAGTTCTTC. The chain recombines TRBV15 with TRBJ2-1; unclear D gene. Deletions cut 0 bases from V and 7 bases from J, with 13 bases between. The germline gives CDR1 LNHNV, CDR2 YYDKDF (reference sequence). This CDR3 contains 15 residues.

This clone occurred a few times. V and J are TRBV5-1 and TRBJ2-7, with D perhaps TRBD2 (5 bases). V lost 3 bases, J lost 8 bases, and 21 bases lay in between. Germline-derived CDR1 and CDR2 are SGHRS and YFSETQ. This CDR3 has 15 residues. The CDR3 nucleotides read TGCGCCAGCAGCTCAACCTCTTCACTAGACACCCAGCAGTACTTC. It encodes CASSSTSSLDTQQYF.

The chain couples TRBV2 to TRBJ2-4; the D gene is possibly TRBD2 (6 bases). The CDR3 sequence is 14 residues long. The V end was cut by 7 bases, the J end by 3 bases, with 13 bases between. Germline V gene lookup returns CDR1 SNHLY and CDR2 FYNNEI. CDR3 sequence reads: CASIPRESKNIQYF. The CDR3 DNA reads TGTGCCAGCATACCCCGGGAGAGCAAAAACATTCAGTACTTC.

CDR3 residues: CASRLTRTSTDTQYF. The CDR3 DNA sequence: TGTGCCAGCAGATTAACAAGAACTAGCACAGATACGCAGTATTTT. This chain uses TRBV7-2 with TRBJ2-3; D unclear. Germline V gives CDR1 SGHTA, CDR2 FQGNSA. V was clipped by 6 bases and J by 0 bases, with 13 bases between them. The CDR3 totals 15 residues.

The V gene is TRBV5-4, the J gene TRBJ2-7; 16 bases line up with TRBD2. CDR3 length equals 16 residues. Germline-derived CDR1 and CDR2 are SGHNT and YYREEE (reference sequence). Trimming cost V 4 bases and J 3 bases; bases outside gene matches: 4. Here the CDR3 reads CASSGTSGRGHYEQYF. The CDR3 DNA is TGTGCCAGCAGCGGGACTAGCGGGAGGGGACACTACGAGCAGTACTTC.

This chain uses TRBV9 with TRBJ1-4; D is unclear. CDR1 and CDR2 (germline): SGDLS, YYNGEE. This CDR3 has 14 amino acids. V was pared by 3 bases and J by 4 bases, with 10 bases between. Written as DNA, the CDR3 is TGTGCCAGCAGCGCGGGCGGCTATAATGAAAAACTGTTTTTT. The encoded protein is CASSAGGYNEKLFF.

This clone was observed a handful of times. The chain links TRBV4-1 to TRBJ2-7; TRBD1 is a possible D gene (6 bases). This CDR3 comprises 13 residues. Per germline, CDR1 MGHRA and CDR2 YSYEKL. V lost 0 bases and J lost 5, with 8 bases in between. CDR3 amino acids: CASSQDRGHEQYF. The CDR3 DNA follows: TGCGCCAGCAGCCAAGACAGGGGTCACGAGCAGTACTTC.

This chain links TRBV19 with TRBJ1-1; 9 bases map to TRBD1. The CDR3 totals 15 residues. CDR1 LNHDA and CDR2 SQIVND come from the germline V gene (reference sequence). This CDR3 reads CASTRDRVTNTEAFF. CDR3 bases: TGTGCTAGCACCAGGGACAGGGTAACGAACACTGAAGCTTTCTTT.

The chain is built from TRBV7-9 and TRBJ2-1, with D hard to call. This CDR3 region has 15 residues. The V end was cut by 0 bases, the J end by 0 bases, with 6 bases between. Germline CDR1 reads SEHNR; CDR2 reads FQNEAQ (reference sequence). The chain's CDR3 is CASSLAASSYNEQFF. In nucleotides, the CDR3 is TGTGCCAGCAGCTTAGCGGCTAGCTCCTACAATGAGCAGTTCTTC.

V and J are TRBV4-1 and TRBJ2-1; D not resolved. The V gene lost 3 bases and the J gene lost 5 bases, with 14 bases spanning the gap. Germline V lookup: CDR1 MGHRA, CDR2 YSYEKL. This CDR3 contains 15 residues. CDR3 DNA: TGCGCCAGCAGCCACCAAATGGTGGGTGACAATGAGCAGTTCTTC. Its translation: CASSHQMVGDNEQFF.

The J gene is TRBJ2-5, the V gene TRBV5-4; the match to TRBD2 covers 9 bases. CDR3 length: 14 amino acids. Germline V gene sequence: CDR1 SGHNT, CDR2 YYREEE (reference sequence). Losses at the gene ends were 3 bases for V and 6 bases for J; bases not matched to a gene: 6. This chain's CDR3 is CASSSAGGLKTQYF. CDR3 bases: TGTGCCAGCAGCTCAGCGGGGGGCTTGAAGACCCAGTACTTC. Using reference TRBV5-4 and TRBJ2-5 for the parts outside the CDR3, the full variable domain is ETGVTQSPTHLIKTRGQQVTLRCSSQSGHNTVSWYQQALGQGPQFIFQYYREEENGRGNFPPRFSGLQFPNYSSELNVNALELDDSALYLCASSSAGGLKTQYFGPGTRLLVL.

The rearrangement links TRBV6-1 to TRBJ2-1; D unclear. V was cut by 8 bases and J by 9 bases, with 14 bases left in between. There are 12 residues in the CDR3. Looked up from germline, CDR1 is MNHNS and CDR2 is SASEGT. CDR3 residues: CASRTDRAEQFF. The CDR3 nucleotides are TGTGCCAGCCGAACGGACCGGGCTGAGCAGTTCTTC.

This clone has a handful of counts. V gene TRBV5-5 combines with J gene TRBJ1-5; 9 bases align to TRBD1. Germline V CDR1 and CDR2: SGHKS, YYEKEE (reference sequence). This CDR3 has 15 residues. Germline trimming cut 4 bases from V and 2 bases from J; bases unmatched to any gene: 4. The CDR3 DNA reads as TGTGCCAGCAGCCCCACAGGGGGCCGCAATCAGCCCCAGCATTTT. Its protein product is CASSPTGGRNQPQHF.